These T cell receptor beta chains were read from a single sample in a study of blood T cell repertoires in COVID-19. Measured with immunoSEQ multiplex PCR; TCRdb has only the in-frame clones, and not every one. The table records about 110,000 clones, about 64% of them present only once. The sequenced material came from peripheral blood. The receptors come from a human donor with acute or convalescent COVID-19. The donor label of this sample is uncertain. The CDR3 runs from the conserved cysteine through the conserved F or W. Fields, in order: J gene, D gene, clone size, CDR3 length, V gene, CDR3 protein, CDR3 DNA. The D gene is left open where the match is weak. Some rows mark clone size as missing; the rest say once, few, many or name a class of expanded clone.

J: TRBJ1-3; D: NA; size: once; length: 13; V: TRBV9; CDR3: CASSVQGTGTIYF; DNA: TGTGCCAGCAGCGTACAGGGGACGGGGACCATATATTTT
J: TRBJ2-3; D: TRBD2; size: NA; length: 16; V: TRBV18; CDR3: CASSPPGRFGSDTQYF; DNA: TGTGCCAGCTCACCACCCGGGAGGTTCGGATCGGATACGCAGTATTTT
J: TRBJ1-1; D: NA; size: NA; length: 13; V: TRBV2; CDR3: CASSALGQNEAFF; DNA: TGTGCCAGCAGTGCTTTGGGGCAAAATGAAGCTTTCTTT
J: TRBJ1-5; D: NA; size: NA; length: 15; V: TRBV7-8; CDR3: CASRPDNLWNQPQHF; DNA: TGTGCCAGCAGACCGGACAACCTTTGGAATCAGCCCCAGCATTTT
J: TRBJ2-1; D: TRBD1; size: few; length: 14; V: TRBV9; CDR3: CASSVDRGRNEQFF; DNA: TGTGCCAGCAGCGTGGACAGGGGGCGCAATGAGCAGTTCTTC
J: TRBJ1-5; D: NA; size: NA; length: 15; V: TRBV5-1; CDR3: CASSGDGQPNQPQHF; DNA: TGCGCCAGCAGCGGAGATGGACAGCCTAATCAGCCCCAGCATTTT
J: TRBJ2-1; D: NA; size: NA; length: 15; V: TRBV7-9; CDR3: CASSQRGGTYNEQFF; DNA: TGTGCCAGCAGCCAGCGAGGAGGAACCTACAATGAGCAGTTCTTC
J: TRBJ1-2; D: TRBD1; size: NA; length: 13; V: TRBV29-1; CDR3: CSVETGADYGYTF; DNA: TGCAGCGTTGAGACAGGGGCTGACTATGGCTACACCTTC
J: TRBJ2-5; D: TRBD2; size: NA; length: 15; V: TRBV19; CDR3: CASSISGASRETQYF; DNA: TGTGCCAGTAGTATTAGCGGGGCCAGCCGAGAGACCCAGTACTTC
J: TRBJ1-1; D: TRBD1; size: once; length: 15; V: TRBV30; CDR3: CAWRNRDRGGKEAFF; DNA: TGTGCCTGGAGGAACCGGGACAGGGGAGGGAAAGAAGCTTTCTTT
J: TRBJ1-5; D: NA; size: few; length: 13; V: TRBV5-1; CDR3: CASSLAPNQPQHF; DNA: TGCGCCAGCAGCTTGGCCCCTAATCAGCCCCAGCATTTT
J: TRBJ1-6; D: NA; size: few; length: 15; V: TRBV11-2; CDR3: CASNLDGTSDSPLHF; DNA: TGTGCCAGCAACCTAGACGGGACATCAGATTCACCCCTCCACTTT
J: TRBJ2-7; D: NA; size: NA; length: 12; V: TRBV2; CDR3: CASSERRGEQYF; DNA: TGTGCCAGCAGTGAAAGGAGGGGCGAGCAGTACTTC
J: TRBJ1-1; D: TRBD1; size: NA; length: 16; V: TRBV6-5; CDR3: CASSYRDRGLNTEAFF; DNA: TGTGCCAGCAGTTACCGGGACAGGGGTTTGAACACTGAAGCTTTCTTT
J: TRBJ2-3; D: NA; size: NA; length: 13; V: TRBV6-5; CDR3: CASSQHSTDTQYF; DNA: TGTGCCAGCAGCCAACACAGCACAGATACGCAGTATTTT
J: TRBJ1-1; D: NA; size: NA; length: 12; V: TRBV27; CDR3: CASSSGGTEAFF; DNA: TGTGCCAGCAGTTCGGGGGGAACTGAAGCTTTCTTT
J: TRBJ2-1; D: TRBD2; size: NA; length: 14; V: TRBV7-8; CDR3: CASSLTGGRSEQFF; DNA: TGTGCCAGCAGCTTAACGGGGGGGCGGAGTGAGCAGTTCTTC
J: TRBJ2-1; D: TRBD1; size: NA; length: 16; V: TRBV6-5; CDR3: CASSYSGTGDNNEQFF; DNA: TGTGCCAGCAGTTACTCGGGGACAGGGGATAACAATGAGCAGTTCTTC
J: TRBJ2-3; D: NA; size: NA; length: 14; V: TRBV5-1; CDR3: CASSLDRPTDTQYF; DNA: TGCGCCAGCAGCTTGGACAGGCCCACAGATACGCAGTATTTT
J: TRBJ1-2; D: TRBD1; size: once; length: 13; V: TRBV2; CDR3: CASMAGQLYGYTF; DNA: TGTGCCAGCATGGCGGGACAGCTCTATGGCTACACCTTC
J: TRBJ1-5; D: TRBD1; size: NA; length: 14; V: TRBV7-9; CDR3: CASSEGTGSQPQHF; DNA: TGTGCCAGCAGCGAAGGGACAGGGAGTCAGCCCCAGCATTTT
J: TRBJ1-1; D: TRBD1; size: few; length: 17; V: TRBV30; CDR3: CAWSVLVRGRVKTEAFF; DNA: TGTGCCTGGAGTGTACTTGTGAGGGGGCGCGTTAAGACTGAAGCTTTCTTT
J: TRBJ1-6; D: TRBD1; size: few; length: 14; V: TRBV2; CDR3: CASSLGTGGTPLHF; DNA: TGTGCCAGCAGTCTCGGGACAGGGGGTACACCCCTCCACTTT
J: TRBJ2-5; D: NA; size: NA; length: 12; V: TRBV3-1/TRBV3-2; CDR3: CASMGGGETQYF; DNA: TGTGCCAGTATGGGCGGCGGGGAGACCCAGTACTTC
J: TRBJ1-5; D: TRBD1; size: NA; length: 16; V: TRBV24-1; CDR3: CATSDYRGDGNQPQHF; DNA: TGTGCCACCAGTGACTACAGGGGGGATGGCAATCAGCCCCAGCATTTT
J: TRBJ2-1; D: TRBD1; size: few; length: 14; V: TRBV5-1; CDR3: CASFRDSSNNEQFF; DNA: TGCGCCAGCTTCCGGGACAGTAGTAACAATGAGCAGTTCTTC
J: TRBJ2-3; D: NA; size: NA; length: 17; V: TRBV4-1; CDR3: CASSQSMARGATDTQYF; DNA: TGCGCCAGCAGCCAATCGATGGCCAGGGGGGCCACAGATACGCAGTATTTT
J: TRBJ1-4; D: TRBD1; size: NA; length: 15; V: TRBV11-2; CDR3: CASSFNRGTNEKLFF; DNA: TGTGCCAGCAGCTTCAACAGGGGGACTAATGAAAAACTGTTTTTT
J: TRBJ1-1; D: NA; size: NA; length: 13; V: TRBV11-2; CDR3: CASSLELNTEAFF; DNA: TGTGCCAGCAGCTTAGAATTAAACACTGAAGCTTTCTTT
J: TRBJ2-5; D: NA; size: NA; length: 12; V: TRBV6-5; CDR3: CASTPFGKTQYF; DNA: TGTGCCAGCACTCCGTTCGGGAAGACCCAGTACTTC
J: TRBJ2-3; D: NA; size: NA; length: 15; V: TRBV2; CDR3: CASRREKGHTDTQYF; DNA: TGTGCCAGCCGACGGGAAAAAGGGCACACAGATACGCAGTATTTT
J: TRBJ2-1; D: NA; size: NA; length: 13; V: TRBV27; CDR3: CASSQGRYNEQFF; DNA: TGTGCCAGCAGTCAGGGTCGGTACAATGAGCAGTTCTTC
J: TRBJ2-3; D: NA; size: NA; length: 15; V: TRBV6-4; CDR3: CASNNREECTDTQYF; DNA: TGTGCCAGCAACAACAGGGAAGAGTGCACAGATACGCAGTATTTT
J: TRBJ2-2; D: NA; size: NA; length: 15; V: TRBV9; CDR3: CASSASGGRTGELFF; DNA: TGTGCCAGCAGCGCCTCGGGGGGCCGAACCGGGGAGCTGTTTTTT
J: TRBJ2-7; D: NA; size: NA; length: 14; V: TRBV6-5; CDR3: CASSRQSAVYEQYF; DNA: TGTGCCAGCAGTAGACAGTCCGCCGTCTACGAGCAGTACTTC
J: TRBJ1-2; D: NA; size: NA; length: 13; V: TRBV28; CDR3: CASRYRGAGGYTF; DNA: TGTGCCAGCAGATACCGGGGGGCAGGGGGCTACACCTTC
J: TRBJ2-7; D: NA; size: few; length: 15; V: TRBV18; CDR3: CASSPLPGPTYEQYF; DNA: TGTGCCAGCTCCCCACTTCCAGGGCCCACCTACGAGCAGTACTTC
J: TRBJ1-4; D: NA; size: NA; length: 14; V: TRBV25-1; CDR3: CASSEYRDNEKLFF; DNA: TGTGCCAGCAGTGAATATCGGGATAATGAAAAACTGTTTTTT
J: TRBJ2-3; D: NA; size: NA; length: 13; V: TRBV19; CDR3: CASSKTRIDTQYF; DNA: TGTGCCAGTAGTAAAACTAGGATAGATACGCAGTATTTT
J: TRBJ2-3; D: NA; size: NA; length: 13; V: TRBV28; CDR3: CASSSPPQDTQYF; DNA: TGTGCCAGCAGTTCCCCCCCTCAGGATACGCAGTATTTT
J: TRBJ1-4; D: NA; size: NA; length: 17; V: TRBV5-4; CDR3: CASSLRYGGTNNEKLFF; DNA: TGTGCCAGCAGCTTGCGGTACGGGGGGACTAATAATGAAAAACTGTTTTTT
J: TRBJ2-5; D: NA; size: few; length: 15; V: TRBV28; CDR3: CASSTPGPGGETQYF; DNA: TGTGCCAGCAGTACACCGGGACCAGGAGGGGAGACCCAGTACTTC
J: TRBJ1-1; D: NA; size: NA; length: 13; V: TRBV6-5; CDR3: CASNRVGNTEAFF; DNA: TGTGCCAGTAACAGGGTTGGGAACACTGAAGCTTTCTTT
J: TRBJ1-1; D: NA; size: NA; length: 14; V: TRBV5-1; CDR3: CASSSYREGTEAFF; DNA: TGCGCCAGCAGCTCCTACAGGGAGGGCACTGAAGCTTTCTTT
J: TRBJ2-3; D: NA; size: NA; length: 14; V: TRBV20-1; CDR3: CSASFRTSTDTQYF; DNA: TGCAGTGCTAGTTTTCGGACTAGCACAGATACGCAGTATTTT
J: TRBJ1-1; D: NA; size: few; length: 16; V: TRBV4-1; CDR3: CASRPGGGGRITEAFF; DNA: TGCGCCAGCAGACCCGGAGGGGGGGGCCGGATCACTGAAGCTTTCTTT
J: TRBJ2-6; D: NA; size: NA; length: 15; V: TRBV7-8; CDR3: CASSLGVAGANVLTF; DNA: TGTGCCAGCAGCTTAGGAGTAGCTGGGGCCAACGTCCTGACTTTC
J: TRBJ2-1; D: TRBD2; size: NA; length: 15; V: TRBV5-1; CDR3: CASSLVLAGGGEQFF; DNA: TGCGCCAGCAGCTTGGTGCTAGCGGGGGGCGGTGAGCAGTTCTTC
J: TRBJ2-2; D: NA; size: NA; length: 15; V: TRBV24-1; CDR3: CATSEVYSNTGELFF; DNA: TGTGCCACCAGTGAGGTGTACTCGAACACCGGGGAGCTGTTTTTT
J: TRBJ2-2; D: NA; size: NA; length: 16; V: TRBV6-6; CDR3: CASSRVGHSSTGELFF; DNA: TGTGCCAGCAGTCGGGTGGGACACTCGAGCACCGGGGAGCTGTTTTTT
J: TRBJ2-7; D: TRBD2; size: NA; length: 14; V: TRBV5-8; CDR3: CASSKAGGAYEQYF; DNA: TGTGCCAGCAGCAAGGCGGGGGGGGCCTACGAGCAGTACTTC
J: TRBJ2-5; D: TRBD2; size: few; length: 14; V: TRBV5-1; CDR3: CASSDPAGGETQYF; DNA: TGCGCCAGCAGCGACCCGGCGGGGGGGGAGACCCAGTACTTC